This is a list of T cell receptor beta chains from one sample in a study of control samples from healthy donors and cancer patients. Clones were read by immunoSEQ multiplex PCR, and TCRdb kept only the in-frame ones, dropping some. Found here are around 170,000 clones, 88% of them singletons; the top ten hold 4.9%. The material sequenced was blood. The receptors stem from a woman aged 30 to 39 in good health. Each CDR3 is given with its conserved first and last residue. The D gene is left open where the match is weak. Not all rows give a size; the values are once, few, many and, for expanded clones, a class.

size	D	V	J	CDR3	DNA
few	NA	TRBV18	TRBJ2-1	CASSQTSPAGKWGEQFF	TGTGCCAGCTCACAGACCTCTCCCGCGGGAAAGTGGGGGGAGCAGTTCTTC
NA	TRBD1	TRBV7-7	TRBJ2-1	CASSLVYRQGPEQFF	TGTGCTAGCAGCTTAGTCTATCGACAGGGCCCTGAGCAGTTCTTC
NA	NA	TRBV25-1	TRBJ1-2	CASSGSPSYGYTF	TGTGCCAGCAGTGGATCCCCATCCTATGGCTACACCTTC
few	NA	TRBV5-1	TRBJ2-7	CASSLDREVSEQYF	TGCGCCAGCAGCTTGGACAGGGAGGTCTCCGAGCAGTACTTC
NA	TRBD1	TRBV30	TRBJ1-3	CAWQGQPRGNTIYF	TGTGCCTGGCAGGGACAGCCAAGGGGAAACACCATATATTTT
NA	TRBD2	TRBV5-1	TRBJ2-1	CASSLAGLAGGLGQNEQFF	TGCGCCAGCAGCTTGGCCGGACTAGCGGGAGGTTTAGGCCAGAATGAGCAGTTCTTC
NA	TRBD2	TRBV9	TRBJ2-3	CASSVEAGGPTDTQYF	TGTGCCAGCAGCGTAGAAGCGGGGGGCCCCACAGATACGCAGTATTTT
NA	NA	TRBV11-2	TRBJ2-5	CASSLRSGVVGETQYF	TGTGCCAGCAGTTTACGATCAGGGGTGGTGGGAGAGACCCAGTACTTC
NA	NA	TRBV7-9	TRBJ1-4	CASSLVGPTNEKLFF	TGTGCCAGCAGCTTAGTGGGACCAACTAATGAAAAACTGTTTTTT
NA	NA	TRBV7-9	TRBJ2-1	CASSSPLGGAGNEQFF	TGTGCCAGCAGCTCCCCCTTGGGGGGGGCAGGGAATGAGCAGTTCTTC
NA	TRBD1	TRBV5-4	TRBJ2-1	CASSGGQGSTFF	TGTGCCAGCAGCGGCGGACAGGGGAGTACGTTCTTC
NA	TRBD1	TRBV6-5	TRBJ1-2	CASSLQGADYGYTF	TGTGCCAGCAGTCTACAGGGGGCAGACTATGGCTACACCTTC
NA	TRBD1	TRBV5-6	TRBJ2-7	CASSTGTGLYEQYF	TGTGCCAGCAGCACCGGGACAGGGCTTTACGAGCAGTACTTC
NA	NA	TRBV28	TRBJ2-1	CASSLPGIPYNEQFF	TGTGCCAGCAGTTTACCGGGGATACCCTACAATGAGCAGTTCTTC
NA	TRBD1	TRBV27	TRBJ2-7	CASSTQQGRGDEQYF	TGTGCCAGCAGTACACAACAGGGGCGCGGCGACGAGCAGTACTTC